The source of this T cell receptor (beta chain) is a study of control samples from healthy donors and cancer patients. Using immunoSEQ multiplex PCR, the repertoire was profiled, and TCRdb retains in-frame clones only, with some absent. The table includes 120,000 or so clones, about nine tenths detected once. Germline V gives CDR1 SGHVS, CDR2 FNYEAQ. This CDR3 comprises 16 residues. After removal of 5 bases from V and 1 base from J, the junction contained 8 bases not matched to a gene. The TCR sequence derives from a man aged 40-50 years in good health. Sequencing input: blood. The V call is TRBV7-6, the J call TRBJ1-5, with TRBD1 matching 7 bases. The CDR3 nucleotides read TGTGCCAGCAGCCCGGGACAGCGATTGAGCAATCAGCCCCAGCATTTT. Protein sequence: CASSPGQRLSNQPQHF.